What follows are 8 T cell receptor beta chains derived from one specimen sequenced in a study of molecular identifiers for immune sequencing clone quantification. TCRdb re-called the PCR reads with MiXCR, one entry per CDR3 protein. Of just under 650,000 distinct CDR3 sequences listed, 15% to 20% are singletons. Sample: naive CD8+ T cells from blood, with Jurkat cell RNA spiked in. Subset in this sample: FACS-sorted CD8+CD4-CCR7+CD45RA+ naive T cells. These receptors all stem from a human donor in good health. Some libraries in this study had Jurkat cell RNA spiked in.

Ten or more counts support this clonotype. The V gene is TRBV19, the J gene TRBJ1-5; D remains ambiguous. V was shortened by 3 bases and J by 6 bases, with 12 bases between the two germline ends. The CDR3 runs to 14 residues. Germline CDR1 and CDR2: LNHDA and SQIVND (reference sequence). The CDR3 region has the DNA TGTGCCAGTAGTATCACGGTCCTGGGTCAGCCCCAGCATTTT. Translating it yields CASSITVLGQPQHF. Full variable domain (outside the CDR3, taken from reference TRBV19 and TRBJ1-5): DGGITQSPKYLFRKEGQNVTLSCEQNLNHDAMYWYRQDPGQGLRLIYYSQIVNDFQKGDIAEGYSVSREKKESFPLTVTSAQKNPTAFYLCASSITVLGQPQHFGDGTRLSIL.

This clonotype was detected only once. This may stem from a read error, because a much larger clone lies one nucleotide away. The chain has TRBV7-9 and TRBJ1-5; no reliable D call. Germline V gene sequence: CDR1 SEHNR, CDR2 FQNEAQ (reference sequence). V was shortened by 6 bases and J by 2 bases, with 8 bases between the two germline ends. The CDR3 totals 13 residues. DNA of the CDR3: TGTGCCAGCAGAGACGATGGCAATCAGCCCCAGCATTTT. It encodes CASRDDGNQPQHF.

Worth noting for this clonotype: A much larger clone sits a single nucleotide away, making a read error possible. V usage is TRBV25-1 and J usage is TRBJ2-3; possibly TRBD1 for D (6 bases). V dropped 2 bases and J dropped 7 bases, with 19 bases sitting between them. Germline CDR1 is MGHDK and CDR2 is SYGVNS. This CDR3 is built from 16 residues. CDR3 DNA: TGTGCCAGCAGTGAAGGCGACAGGCGTCTAGGGTATACGCAGTATTTT. Translation gives CASSEGDRRLGYTQYF.

As concerns this clonotype: This sequence may be a read error, since a much larger clone differs from it by one base. The chain recombines TRBV5-6 with TRBJ2-2; no definite D call. With 4 bases removed from V and 4 bases from J, the gap between germline ends came to 11 bases. From germline, CDR1 is SGHDT and CDR2 YYEEEE. CDR3 length: 14 amino acids. The DNA of the CDR3 is TGTGCCAGCAGCGTACTAAGTAGCACCGGGGAGCTGTTTTTT. Residues: CASSVLSSTGELFF.

The sample holds many counts of this clonotype. The chain couples TRBV7-9 to TRBJ2-7, with TRBD2 matching over 7 bases. Losses at the gene ends were 5 bases for V and 4 bases for J; bases not matched to a gene: 2. This CDR3 spans 12 amino acids. CDR1 is SEHNR and CDR2 is FQNEAQ in the germline V gene (reference sequence). CDR3 coding DNA: TGTGCCAGCAGCCCCGGGGGGTACGAGCAGTACTTC. Translating gives CASSPGGYEQYF.

Regarding this clonotype: Sequence at one end of the junction differs from germline and may be a read error. This rearrangement joins TRBV30 to TRBJ2-7, with a weak D call TRBD2 (6 bases). This CDR3 has 11 residues. Germline CDR1 reads GTSNPN; CDR2 reads SVGIG (reference sequence). Here the CDR3 DNA reads TGTGCCGTGTTCGGGGGTTACGAGCGGTACTTC. Translating gives CAVFGGYERYF.

This clonotype was seen only a few times. V is TRBV6-2 or TRBV6-3 and J is TRBJ2-5; TRBD1 agrees at 11 bases. CDR3 length equals 15 residues. With V trimmed by 6 bases and J by 4 bases, 7 bases remained unmatched. CDR1 and CDR2 (germline): MNHEY, SVGEGT. DNA for the CDR3: TGTGCCAGCAGATACCGGACAGGGGGCGTAGAGACCCAGTACTTC. This sequence encodes CASRYRTGGVETQYF.

There are many counts of this clonotype. The chain joins TRBV12-3 or TRBV12-4 to TRBJ1-1, with unresolved D. V was clipped by 2 bases and J by 9 bases, with 10 bases between them. The CDR3 is 12 amino acids. The CDR3 bases are TGTGCCAGCAGTTTAATGGAGCAGAAAGCTTTCTTT. Encoded protein: CASSLMEQKAFF.